The T cell receptor beta chain under discussion was sequenced for a study of CD8+CD57+ T cells in acquired aplastic anemia. Study context: The mean DNA yield obtained from sorted CD4+ and CD8+ cells came to around 3 ug. Study observations and caveats: A set of some 28 CD8+ CDR3 sequences was shared between patients and controls, and these sequences appeared highly expressed in patients.

Profiling that covered TCR beta VDJ and CDR3 relied on genomic DNA as its template. MiXCR, applied by TCRdb to the reads, yields one record per CDR3 protein. Among 180,000 or so distinct CDR3 sequences listed, around half were seen once. CD8+CD57+ cell expansion had been shown by flow cytometry in patients chosen for sequencing. Concerning this clonotype itself: Its specificity is not known.

This TCR was sampled from a human donor with aplastic anemia. The material sequenced was sorted CD4+, CD8+, or CD8+CD57+ T cells (not recorded which) from PBMCs.

DNA for the CDR3: TGCAGTGCTAGCGTCCCATCTAGCGGCGGCACAGATACGCAGTATTTT. Translated: CSASVPSSGGTDTQYF. The V and J genes are TRBV20-1 and TRBJ2-3; TRBD2 matches 7 bases. This CDR3 has 16 residues. Per germline, CDR1 DFQATT and CDR2 SNEGSKA (reference sequence). V lost 3 bases, J lost 1 base, and 10 bases stayed unmatched.